The present entry profiles one TCR beta chain with its context. This clonotype was picked up a small number of times. Its antigen remains unidentified. No per-base quality is available; no much larger clone lies one base away. This sample is drawn from a study of blood T cells in healthy people across ages (dated by TCRdb to between 2014 and 2017). Context from the whole study: In model experiments, template switching captured roughly one uniquely barcoded TCR beta cDNA molecule for every two T cells. The donors were divided into four age groups: young (average approximately 17 years), middle-aged (approximately 39), aged (around 59) and long-lived (roughly 82). To avoid experimental bias, donors of different ages were randomly spread across the sequencing lanes. To track age-related changes in TCR beta repertoire diversity, the study relied on deep sequencing normalized with unique cDNA molecular identifiers. For two donors (one aged 18 to 29 and one aged 80 or older), the study analyzed two additional independent replicas of 1 million unique cDNA reads from the same blood draw. General study outcomes and caveats: Compared with the aged group, more naive CD4+ T cells, fewer expanded clones and increased TCR diversity were shown by the long-lived group, suggesting age selection. Because profiling used bulk unsorted PBMCs, naive and antigen-experienced compartments could not be compared conclusively. Observed TCR beta diversity per million T cells fell roughly linearly with age, and a significant reduction was already apparent by age approximately 40. Donor CMV infection status was unknown, potentially confounding age-related changes in expanded clonotypes. Estimates of total diversity based on one million sequenced T cells were considered lower bounds and underestimates. There was a strong correlation between observed TCR beta diversity and the percentage of naive T cells measured by flow cytometry.

Via the germline V gene, CDR1 is MNHNS and CDR2 SASEGT. V is trimmed back by 7 bases and J by 5 bases, and the junction contains 6 bases that no gene match accounts for. There are 14 amino acids in the CDR3, from cysteine to phenylalanine inclusive. Here the CDR3 DNA is all that survives: 42 bases in frame from base 1. The donors were roughly 40 Caucasian individuals from Russia, aged 6 to 90 years, who were systemically healthy. About 9.8 milliliters of peripheral blood were drawn from each donor into EDTA-treated Vacutainer tubes. PBMCs were isolated by Ficoll-Paque density-gradient centrifugation, with at least 6.5 million obtained per sample. Total RNA, at least 5.5 micrograms per sample, was extracted from PBMCs with Trizol reagent. The percentages of naive CD45RAhigh/CD27high T cells were determined by flow cytometry on a PBMC aliquot from every donor. Libraries were constructed by 5' RACE. These reads were obtained on an Illumina HiSeq 2500. The second PCR ran for about 6 to 12 cycles and used a J-beta primer mix along with a sample-barcoded 5' primer. A unique molecular identifier was introduced onto each TCR beta cDNA molecule by a template-switch 5' adaptor carrying 12 random nucleotides. At least 2.5 million CDR3-containing paired-end reads were obtained from each sample. First-strand cDNA synthesis was performed from all RNA using the Mint cDNA synthesis kit, with priming by a TRBC-specific oligonucleotide. Following uracil-DNA glycosylase treatment, a first 18-cycle PCR with universal primers M1SS and BC2_uni_R was performed on all cDNA. Concerning the study's data processing: Normalization of each sample was performed by random selection of 1 million high-quality reads, each carrying a distinct molecular identifier. Instead of being binned into consensus sequences, reads with shared molecular identifiers were discarded. MiTCR, run with a Q25 quality threshold and the strictest error-elimination algorithm, handled CDR3 identification, clonotype clustering and error correction. A nonparametric unseen species model with Euler transformation was used to estimate a lower bound on total TCR beta diversity. TCRdb handled the public reads itself, with Q25 trimming in fastp and clone calling in MiXCR, and kept productive beta chains. Rows are unified per CDR3 protein, each entry keeping the most common DNA and genes. What appears here as the V and J calls and clone size reflects TCRdb's work, not the paper's. The sample table holds about 640,000 distinct CDR3 sequences, of which approximately 40% were seen once. About 32% of the sample belongs to the ten largest clones.

Sample: blood. This receptor was taken from a man older than 75 in good health. Recombination linked TRBV6-1 to TRBJ1-5; 9 central bases correspond to TRBD1. The CDR3 sequence is CASTPGQGYQPQHF. Read as DNA, the sequence is TGTGCCAGCACCCCGGGACAGGGCTATCAGCCCCAGCATTTT.